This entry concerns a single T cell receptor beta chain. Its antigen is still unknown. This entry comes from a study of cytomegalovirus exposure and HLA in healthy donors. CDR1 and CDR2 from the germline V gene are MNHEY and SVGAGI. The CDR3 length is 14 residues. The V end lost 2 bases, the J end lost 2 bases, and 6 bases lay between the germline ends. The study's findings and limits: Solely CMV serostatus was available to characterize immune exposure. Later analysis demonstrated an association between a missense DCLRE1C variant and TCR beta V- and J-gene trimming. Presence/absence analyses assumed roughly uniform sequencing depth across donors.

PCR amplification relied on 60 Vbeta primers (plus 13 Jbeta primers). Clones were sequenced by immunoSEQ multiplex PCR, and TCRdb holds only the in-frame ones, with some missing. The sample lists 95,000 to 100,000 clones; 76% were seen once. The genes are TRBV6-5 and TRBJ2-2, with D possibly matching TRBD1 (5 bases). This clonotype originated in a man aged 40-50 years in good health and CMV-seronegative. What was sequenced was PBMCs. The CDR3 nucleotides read TGTGCCAGCAGTTACGACAGAAACACCGGGGAGCTGTTTTTT. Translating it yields CASSYDRNTGELFF.